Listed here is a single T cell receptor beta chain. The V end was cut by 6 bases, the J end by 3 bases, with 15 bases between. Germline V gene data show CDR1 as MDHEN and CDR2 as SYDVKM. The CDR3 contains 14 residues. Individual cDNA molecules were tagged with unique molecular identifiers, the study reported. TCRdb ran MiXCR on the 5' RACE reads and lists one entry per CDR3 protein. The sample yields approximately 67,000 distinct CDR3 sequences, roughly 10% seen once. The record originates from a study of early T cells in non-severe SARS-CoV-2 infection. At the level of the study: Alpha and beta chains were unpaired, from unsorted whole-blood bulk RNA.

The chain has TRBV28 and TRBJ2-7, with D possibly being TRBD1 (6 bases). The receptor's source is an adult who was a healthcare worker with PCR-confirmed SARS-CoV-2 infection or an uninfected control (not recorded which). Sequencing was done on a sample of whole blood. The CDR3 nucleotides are TGTGCCAGCAGCCAGGGACAAGGGCGCTACGAGCAGTACTTC. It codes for CASSQGQGRYEQYF. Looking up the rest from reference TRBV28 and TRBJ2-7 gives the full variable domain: DVKVTQSSRYLVKRTGEKVFLECVQDMDHENMFWYRQDPGLGLRLIYFSYDVKMKEKGDIPEGYSVSREKKERFSLILESASTNQTSMYLCASSQGQGRYEQYFGPGTRLTVT.